This T cell receptor (beta chain) was captured by sequencing in a study of blood T cell repertoires in COVID-19. Authors' data handling: Amplification of reference gene primers was used by the study to estimate nucleated cell counts. Clones were read by immunoSEQ multiplex PCR, and TCRdb kept only the in-frame ones, dropping some. The V and J calls and clone size are taken from that table; D and trimming were inferred from the DNA. The sample contains around 400,000 clones, around four fifths of which appear only once. V was pared by 6 bases and J by 4 bases, with 7 bases of the junction left unmatched. This CDR3 spans 15 amino acids. CDR1 and CDR2 from the germline V gene are SGHVS and FQNEAQ. Cohort placement rested on clinical history that participants reported themselves.

The chain couples TRBV7-8 to TRBJ2-1; TRBD1 matches at 9 bases. This receptor was taken from a woman aged 45-65 years who had recovered from COVID-19. The source material was PBMCs or T cells enriched from blood (not recorded which). This CDR3 reads CASSPRDRAYNEQFF. In nucleotides, the CDR3 is TGTGCCAGCAGTCCACGGGACAGGGCTTACAATGAGCAGTTCTTC.